This TCR beta chain is from a study of shared T cell receptors in the human thymus. The germline V gene has CDR1 LGHNA and CDR2 YSLEER. The CDR3 is made up of 17 amino acids. J was trimmed by 1 base and V by 1 base; bases with no gene match: 5. TCRdb keeps only in-frame clones here, not all; method: immunoSEQ multiplex PCR. This sample has some 720,000 clones, with 88% found just once. These same records also appear under a second study, on human thymus T cells.

This clonotype originated in a boy under two years old with a congenital heart defect. This chain connects TRBV4-3 to TRBJ2-1, with TRBD2 matching 9 bases. The source material was thymocytes. Here the CDR3 DNA reads TGCGCCAGCAGCCAAGGGGCTAGCGGGGATTCCTACAATGAGCAGTTCTTC. Translating it yields CASSQGASGDSYNEQFF.